The 32 T cell receptor beta chains given below trace back to one sample, sequenced in a study of cytomegalovirus exposure and HLA in healthy donors (dated by TCRdb to 2017 to 2019). The library was generated by the immunoSEQ multiplex PCR assay. For the multiplex PCR, a mixture combining 60 forward primers for TCR Vbeta segments and 13 reverse primers for TCR Jbeta segments was used. TCRdb holds this immuneACCESS table with in-frame rearrangements only. Some clones are missing; in checked studies, unresolved V genes explain under half, and the rest has no known cause. The sample table includes about 200,000 clones. 1.1% of the sample is in the top ten clones. The specimen sequenced was PBMCs. The source is a girl aged 2-10 years in good health and CMV-seropositive.

The rearrangement links TRBV18 to TRBJ2-1; TRBD2 matches at 11 bases. Trimming at V came to 8 bases and at J to 7 bases, leaving 7 bases not matched to a gene. The CDR3 totals 14 residues. Looked up from germline, CDR1 is KGHSH and CDR2 is LQKENI. The CDR3 region has the DNA TGTGCCAGCCAAGGGACTAGCGGAATTAATGAGCAGTTCTTC. Protein sequence: CASQGTSGINEQFF.

The V and J genes are TRBV7-2 and TRBJ2-2; no clear D gene. The germline V gene has CDR1 SGHTA and CDR2 FQGNSA. The V and J ends lost 6 bases and 9 bases respectively, with 11 bases between them. The CDR3 contains 12 residues. Here the CDR3 DNA reads TGTGCCAGCAGTCCTACCTACCGGGAGCTGTTTTTT. It encodes CASSPTYRELFF.

V and J are TRBV28 and TRBJ2-3; 7 bases align to TRBD2. V trimming: 4 bases; J trimming: 2 bases; junction bases outside the gene matches: 9. The CDR3 has 16 residues. From germline, CDR1 is MDHEN and CDR2 SYDVKM. The CDR3: CASSSPASGFTDTQYF. Written as DNA, the CDR3 is TGTGCCAGCAGTTCCCCAGCTAGCGGATTCACAGATACGCAGTATTTT.

The chain recombines TRBV2 with TRBJ1-5; D possibly corresponds to TRBD1 (5 bases). CDR1 is SNHLY, CDR2 FYNNEI, per germline. Trimming left V 7 bases short and J 0 bases short, with 13 bases between. The CDR3 runs to 15 residues. The CDR3 spells CASNGEGLSNQPQHF. In DNA, the CDR3 is TGTGCCAGCAACGGGGAGGGGCTTAGCAATCAGCCCCAGCATTTT.

V gene TRBV5-1 combines with J gene TRBJ2-7; the match to TRBD1 covers 8 bases. Germline lookup yields CDR1 SGHRS and CDR2 YFSETQ. V trimming: 4 bases; J trimming: 5 bases; junction bases outside the gene matches: 8. The CDR3 has 14 amino acids. CDR3 nucleotides: TGCGCCAGCAGCCTGACAGGGGTTGGAAACGAGCAGTACTTC. This codes for CASSLTGVGNEQYF.

The chain uses TRBV10-2 and TRBJ2-1; 13 bases are a match to TRBD2. The length of the CDR3 is 17 residues. Germline V CDR1 and CDR2: WSHSY, SAAADI. Trimming cost V 8 bases and J 10 bases; bases outside gene matches: 17. DNA for the CDR3: TGCGCCAGCGGTAACCCGGGTACTAGCGGGAGGGCAAGAGAGCAGTTCTTC. Its protein is CASGNPGTSGRAREQFF.

CDR3 coding DNA: TGTGCCAGCAGCGTAAGCGGGGGAAGCTACAATGAGCAGTTCTTC. The encoded protein is CASSVSGGSYNEQFF. The chain employs TRBV9 and TRBJ2-1; TRBD2 agrees at 8 bases. CDR1 and CDR2 from the germline V gene are SGDLS and YYNGEE. Germline trimming cut 1 base from V and 3 bases from J; bases unmatched to any gene: 3. There are 15 residues in the CDR3.

This chain links TRBV28 with TRBJ2-7; 9 bases agree with TRBD2. After removal of 5 bases from V and 3 bases from J, the junction contained 14 bases not matched to a gene. The CDR3 extends over 17 amino acids. The germline V gene has CDR1 MDHEN and CDR2 SYDVKM. DNA for the CDR3: TGTGCCAGCAGTCCCCCGATCGGGCTAGCGGGAAGCTACGAGCAGTACTTC. Its protein is CASSPPIGLAGSYEQYF.

The chain carries TRBV7-2 and TRBJ2-2, with 7 bases matching TRBD1. Germline V gene lookup returns CDR1 SGHTA and CDR2 FQGNSA. The V segment lost 2 bases and the J segment 2 bases; nucleotides outside the gene matches: 5. The CDR3 spans 16 residues. CDR3: CASSLPAGGNTGELFF. CDR3 nucleotide sequence: TGTGCCAGCAGCTTACCGGCAGGGGGTAACACCGGGGAGCTGTTTTTT.

This rearrangement joins TRBV10-3 to TRBJ1-2, with D perhaps TRBD1 (5 bases). Looked up from germline, CDR1 is ENHRY and CDR2 is SYGVKD. V shed 3 bases and J shed 1 base, with 6 bases lying between them. This CDR3 contains 13 residues. CDR3 bases: TGTGCCATCAGTGATGACAGTAACTATGGCTACACCTTC. It codes for CAISDDSNYGYTF.

V usage is TRBV23-1 and J usage is TRBJ2-6; 7 bases agree with TRBD1. TRBV23-1 is an ORF, and what it does is uncertain. Unmatched junction bases numbered 11, after V lost 3 bases and J lost 0 bases. CDR3 length equals 19 residues. As DNA, the CDR3 is TGCGCCAGCAGTCATAAATACAGGGGTCCTCTCTCTGGGGCCAACGTCCTGACTTTC. This translates into CASSHKYRGPLSGANVLTF.

The chain carries TRBV15 and TRBJ1-4; D might be TRBD1 (5 bases). Germline loops: CDR1 LNHNV, CDR2 YYDKDF (reference sequence). The CDR3 consists of 13 residues. Trimming pared 3 bases from V and 8 bases from J, leaving 10 bases between. CDR3 protein: CATSRGGSEKLFF. CDR3 nucleotides: TGTGCCACCAGCAGGGGGGGATCGGAAAAACTGTTTTTT.

V usage is TRBV7-9 and J usage is TRBJ2-1, with 10 bases that match TRBD2. Germline assignment: CDR1 SEHNR and CDR2 FQNEAQ (reference sequence). V was clipped by 6 bases and J by 2 bases; unmatched bases: 4. The CDR3 sequence is 15 residues long. The CDR3 sequence: CASSSGTSAYNEQFF. The CDR3 nucleotides read TGTGCCAGCAGTTCCGGGACTAGCGCCTACAATGAGCAGTTCTTC. The full variable domain, completed using reference TRBV7-9 and TRBJ2-1, is DTGVSQNPRHKITKRGQNVTFRCDPISEHNRLYWYRQTLGQGPEFLTYFQNEAQLEKSRLLSDRFSAERPKGSFSTLEIQRTEQGDSAMYLCASSSGTSAYNEQFFGPGTRLTVL.

The gene calls are TRBV27 and TRBJ2-1, with TRBD2 identical over 10 bases. The V gene end was trimmed by 8 bases and the J gene end by 6 bases; junction bases not matched to a gene: 10. The CDR3 runs 15 residues. In germline, CDR1 is MNHEY, CDR2 SMNVEV (reference sequence). CDR3 amino acids: CASGPGTSAFNEQFF. The CDR3 DNA sequence: TGTGCCAGCGGTCCCGGGACTAGCGCTTTCAATGAGCAGTTCTTC.

The chain uses TRBV19 and TRBJ2-3; 14 nucleotides line up with TRBD2. Trimming at V came to 6 bases and at J to 8 bases, leaving 10 bases not matched to a gene. CDR1 is LNHDA, CDR2 SQIVND, per germline (reference sequence). The CDR3 totals 16 residues. The CDR3 spells CASSLPGTSGSVTQYF. The CDR3 nucleotides read TGTGCCAGTAGCCTCCCCGGGACTAGCGGGAGTGTTACGCAGTATTTT.

This chain joins TRBV10-3 and TRBJ2-7; 9 bases are shared with TRBD2. The junction had 9 bases not matched to a gene; V was cut back by 6 bases and J by 0 bases. The CDR3 runs 16 residues. Germline lookup yields CDR1 ENHRY and CDR2 SYGVKD. The CDR3 sequence is CAIRSSGTRSSYEQYF. As DNA, the CDR3 is TGTGCCATCAGGTCTAGCGGGACAAGGAGCTCCTACGAGCAGTACTTC.

The V call is TRBV7-9, the J call TRBJ2-7, with D unclear. Germline CDR1 is SEHNR and CDR2 is FQNEAQ (reference sequence). CDR3 length equals 12 residues. V was shortened by 5 bases and J by 0 bases, with 5 bases between the two germline ends. CDR3 protein: CASSGLSYEQYF. The CDR3 DNA reads as TGTGCCAGCAGCGGGCTCTCCTACGAGCAGTACTTC.

The chain employs TRBV6-5 and TRBJ1-1; 9 bases agree with TRBD1. V dropped 0 bases and J dropped 1; count of bases not matched to a gene: 0. Germline-derived CDR1 and CDR2 are MNHEY and SVGAGI. The CDR3 is 15 residues long. DNA of the CDR3: TGTGCCAGCAGTTACTCGGGACAGGGGAACACTGAAGCTTTCTTT. Amino acids: CASSYSGQGNTEAFF.

The V call is TRBV9, the J call TRBJ2-5, with D possibly TRBD1 on 6 matching bases. This CDR3 has 15 amino acids. Germline-derived CDR1 and CDR2 are SGDLS and YYNGEE. Trimming took 4 bases from V and 4 from J, leaving 17 bases between them. CDR3 sequence: CASSPHRARGETQYF. DNA for the CDR3: TGTGCCAGCAGCCCTCACAGGGCGAGAGGAGAGACCCAGTACTTC.

The V and J genes are TRBV7-9 and TRBJ2-4, with 8 positions matching TRBD2. The CDR3 extends over 14 amino acids. Germline trimming cut 6 bases from V and 3 bases from J; bases unmatched to any gene: 4. Germline V gives CDR1 SEHNR, CDR2 FQNEAQ (reference sequence). CDR3 sequence reads: CASSGREDKNIQYF. Written as DNA, the CDR3 is TGTGCCAGCAGTGGGCGGGAGGACAAAAACATTCAGTACTTC.

The chain combines TRBV4-2 with TRBJ2-5; perhaps TRBD1 as D (6 bases). The assigned J gene may be wrong: the sequence end matches TRBJ2-7 better. The germline gives CDR1 LGHNA, CDR2 YNFKEQ. CDR3 length equals 14 residues. The CDR3 here is CASSPVDRQYEQYF. The CDR3 DNA follows: TGTGCCAGCAGCCCTGTTGACAGGCAGTACGAGCAGTACTTC.

The chain links TRBV19 to TRBJ2-5, with D perhaps TRBD1 (5 bases). CDR1 LNHDA and CDR2 SQIVND come from the germline V gene (reference sequence). Trimming removed 4 bases at V and 2 bases at J, with 11 bases between. The CDR3 consists of 14 residues. The CDR3 spells CASSTTVLQETQYF. The CDR3 bases are TGTGCCAGTAGTACGACAGTCCTACAAGAGACCCAGTACTTC.

This chain uses TRBV7-5 with TRBJ2-5; the table's D call TRBD2 went unverified against the DNA. TRBV7-5 is given as a pseudogene. This CDR3 comprises 14 residues. The CDR3 bases are TGTGTCAGAAGCCCAGGACTGGGAAAAGAGACCCAGTACTTC. It specifies CVRSPGLGKETQYF.

The rearrangement uses TRBV25-1 and TRBJ2-7; perhaps TRBD1 as D (5 bases). The V end was cut by 5 bases, the J end by 1 base, with 18 bases between. CDR1 and CDR2 from the germline V gene are MGHDK and SYGVNS. There are 16 residues in the CDR3. CDR3 amino acids: CASSSSGRVGSYEQYF. The CDR3 nucleotides are TGTGCCAGCAGTTCATCGGGCAGGGTCGGGTCCTACGAGCAGTACTTC.

The V call is TRBV10-1, the J call TRBJ1-5; no clear D. From germline, CDR1 is WNHNN and CDR2 SYGVQD (reference sequence). V lost 3 bases and J lost 2, with 5 bases in between. The CDR3 totals 13 residues. CDR3 nucleotide sequence: TGCGCCAGCAGTGACGGGGGCAATCAGCCCCAGCATTTT. Protein sequence: CASSDGGNQPQHF.

The rearrangement uses TRBV7-9 and TRBJ1-1; the D is unclear. The germline V and J ends were trimmed by 1 base and 0 bases, with 6 bases remaining between them. This CDR3 region has 14 residues. Per germline, CDR1 SEHNR and CDR2 FQNEAQ (reference sequence). CDR3 in DNA: TGTGCCAGCAGCTTAGGCGGTATGAACACTGAAGCTTTCTTT. Protein: CASSLGGMNTEAFF.

This rearrangement joins TRBV4-2 to TRBJ2-1, with 9 bases identical to TRBD2. This CDR3 region has 15 residues. V trimming: 1 base; J trimming: 6 bases; junction bases outside the gene matches: 4. The germline gives CDR1 LGHNA, CDR2 YNFKEQ. The CDR3 spells CASSQVSGSLNEQFF. DNA for the CDR3: TGTGCCAGCAGCCAAGTTAGCGGGAGTCTCAATGAGCAGTTCTTC.

As concerns this clone: Germline and junction disagree at one end, which may indicate a read error. This chain uses TRBV6-5 with TRBJ2-7; the D is unclear. The CDR3 is made up of 13 amino acids. CDR1 and CDR2 (germline): MNHEY, SVGAGI. The CDR3 nucleotides are TGTGCCGGCAGTTATGCGCCTTCCTACGAGCAGTACTTC. This sequence encodes CAGSYAPSYEQYF.

The chain couples TRBV27 to TRBJ2-7, with 9 bases aligning to TRBD1. CDR3 length: 19 residues. With 3 bases clipped from V and 2 bases from J, the junction kept 17 bases outside the gene matches. Germline V CDR1 and CDR2: MNHEY, SMNVEV (reference sequence). The CDR3 DNA sequence: TGTGCCAGCAGTTTCTCCGGGACAGGGCCAGAGGTAGGGCCCTACGAGCAGTACTTC. Residues: CASSFSGTGPEVGPYEQYF.

The rearrangement uses TRBV2 and TRBJ2-1; 10 bases are shared with TRBD2. CDR1 and CDR2 from the germline V gene are SNHLY and FYNNEI. CDR3 size: 15 residues. V lost 9 bases, J lost 8 bases, and 13 bases stayed unmatched. Here the CDR3 DNA reads TGTGCCAGTTTTACGTCTAGCGGGAGAGGGGATGAGCAGTTCTTC. This encodes CASFTSSGRGDEQFF.

This sequence joins TRBV6-5 and TRBJ2-7; tentative D call: TRBD1 (6 bases). The CDR3 spans 14 residues. Trimming took 2 bases from V and 3 from J, leaving 11 bases between them. Germline lookup yields CDR1 MNHEY and CDR2 SVGAGI. DNA for the CDR3: TGTGCCAGCAGTTACCGTGGACAGCTCTACGAGCAGTACTTC. This gives the protein CASSYRGQLYEQYF.

This chain links TRBV28 with TRBJ1-1; D unclear. Germline V lookup: CDR1 MDHEN, CDR2 SYDVKM. There are 15 residues in the CDR3. V lost 1 base, J lost 8 bases, and 17 bases lay in between. This CDR3 reads CASSLSAEGRKEAFF. CDR3 coding DNA: TGTGCCAGCAGTTTATCCGCAGAGGGAAGAAAGGAAGCTTTCTTT.